Shown below are 3 T cell receptor beta chains from a single sample sequenced in a study of cytomegalovirus exposure and HLA in healthy donors. The PCR had 60 Vbeta and 13 Jbeta primers. Sequencing was performed with immunoSEQ multiplex PCR; in TCRdb, only in-frame clones are kept and a portion is missing. Its clone listing holds tens of thousands of clones. Sample: PBMCs. These receptors were taken from a man in his fifties or sixties in good health and CMV-seronegative.

This sequence joins TRBV5-1 and TRBJ2-3; D gene ambiguous. The CDR3 totals 17 residues. Germline-derived CDR1 and CDR2 are SGHRS and YFSETQ. With 3 bases removed from V and 0 bases from J, the gap between germline ends came to 17 bases. CDR3 loop: CASSSRRGSASTDTQYF. The DNA of the CDR3 is TGCGCCAGCAGCTCCCGCCGCGGTTCGGCGAGCACAGATACGCAGTATTTT.

Points on this clone: One junction end disagrees with the germline gene, perhaps due to a read error. The chain employs TRBV14 and TRBJ1-6; D not resolved. This CDR3 comprises 15 residues. Per the germline V gene, CDR1 is SGHDN and CDR2 is FVKESK. The CDR3 here is CASSQVHDGYSPLHF. CDR3 in DNA: TGTGCCAGCAGCCAAGTCCACGACGGGTATTCACCGCTCCACTTT.

The V call is TRBV18, the J call TRBJ1-1, with TRBD1 matching 8 bases. Trimming at V came to 3 bases and at J to 8 bases, leaving 8 bases not matched to a gene. Germline CDR1 KGHSH, CDR2 LQKENI. The CDR3 extends over 14 amino acids. CDR3 in DNA: TGTGCCAGCTCACCTTGGACAGGGAAGATCGAAGCTTTCTTT. Translation: CASSPWTGKIEAFF.